This T cell receptor beta chain derives from a study of blood T cell repertoires in COVID-19. The V end was cut by 3 bases, the J end by 3 bases, with 13 bases between. The length of the CDR3 is 14 residues. The germline gives CDR1 GTSNPN, CDR2 SVGIG (reference sequence). Clones were read by immunoSEQ multiplex PCR, and TCRdb kept only the in-frame ones, dropping some. The table shows 100,000 to 150,000 clones, with roughly 80% occurring only once. The sample consisted of peripheral blood. The TCR originated in an elderly woman with acute or convalescent COVID-19. V gene TRBV30 combines with J gene TRBJ2-3, with D possibly matching TRBD1 (6 bases). In DNA form, the CDR3 reads TGTGCCTGGAGGGAAGGGACAACGACAGATACGCAGTATTTT. It translates to CAWREGTTTDTQYF.